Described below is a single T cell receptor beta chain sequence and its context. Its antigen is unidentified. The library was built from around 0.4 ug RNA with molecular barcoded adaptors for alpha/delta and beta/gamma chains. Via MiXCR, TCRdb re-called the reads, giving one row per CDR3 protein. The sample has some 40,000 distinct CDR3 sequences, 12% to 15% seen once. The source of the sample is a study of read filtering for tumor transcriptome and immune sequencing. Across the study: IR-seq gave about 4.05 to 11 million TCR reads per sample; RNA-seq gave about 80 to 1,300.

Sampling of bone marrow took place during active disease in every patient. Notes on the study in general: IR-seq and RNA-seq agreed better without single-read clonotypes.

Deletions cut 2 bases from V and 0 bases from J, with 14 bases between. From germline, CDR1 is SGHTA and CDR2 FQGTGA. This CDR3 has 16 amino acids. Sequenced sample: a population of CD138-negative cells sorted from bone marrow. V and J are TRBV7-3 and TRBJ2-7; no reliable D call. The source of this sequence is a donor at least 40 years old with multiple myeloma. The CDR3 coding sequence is TGTGCCAGCAGCTTACCAGGATTTCTAAGCTCCTACGAGCAGTACTTC. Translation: CASSLPGFLSSYEQYF.